This section outlines one T cell receptor beta chain sequence together with its context. This sample was included in a study of blood T cell repertoires in COVID-19. Study-level information: PBMCs, B-cell-depleted T cells, or T cells were the source of the cDNA or gDNA that made up the material.

This CDR3 spans 14 amino acids. Germline V gene sequence: CDR1 SGHTA, CDR2 FQGTGA. V shed 5 bases and J 2 bases; nucleotides not matched to a gene: 5. The method was immunoSEQ multiplex PCR; TCRdb's version includes in-frame clones alone and lacks a portion of them. Of 210,000 or so clones in the sample, around 80% were seen once. The chain carries TRBV7-3 and TRBJ2-7; 8 nucleotides agree with TRBD2. Sequencing was carried out using peripheral blood. The sequence derives from a woman aged 40 to 50 with acute or convalescent COVID-19. The DNA of the CDR3 is TGTGCCAGCAGCCTCAGCGGGGGTGCCTACGAGCAGTACTTC. This sequence encodes CASSLSGGAYEQYF.